This T cell receptor beta chain was sequenced during a study of cytomegalovirus exposure and HLA in healthy donors (dated by TCRdb to the late 2010s). Regarding the complete study: In an earlier analysis of some 610 of the donors, about 260 Gb of sequence data and 117 million unique TCR beta sequences from 150 million to 200 million T cells were reported. An early release that covered about 600 HLA-typed donors contained around 300 gigabases of sequencing data and around 85 million unique TCR sequences. Alongside the repertoire data, information on donor age, sex, ethnicity and CMV serostatus was compiled. Because of strong linkage in the cohort, four to six DR-DQ haplotypes were treated as single units for association and clustering. To decide whether each TCR beta V gene segment behaved as functional or pseudogenic, an earlier analysis of approximately 590 of the donors relied on high-throughput TCR beta sequencing. The study aimed to test whether cataloging public T cell receptors could reveal signatures of past pathogen exposure. A later analysis re-analyzed previously published TCR beta repertoires from several hundred donors and added high-resolution HLA genotyping to study TCR occurrence patterns. On average, 235,054 unique TCR beta nucleotide sequences were sequenced per donor among about 400 genotyped donors of the cohort, with roughly a sixth of those sequences being non-productive. In the later analysis, no new phenotypic data were used to find candidate immune exposures; instead, reliance was placed on TCR beta sequences and their occurrence across donors. Every discovery cohort repertoire had been produced on one sequencing platform. The number of typed donors differed by locus: about 620-640 for A, B, C, DRB1 and DQB1; 500 to 550 for DQA1; approximately 610 for DPA1; and some 450 for DPB1. Using immunosequencing, the study profiled T cell repertoires from fewer than 850 subjects and related those repertoires to cytomegalovirus serostatus. High-throughput TCR immunosequencing, statistical association of individual TCRs with disease status, and machine learning were combined to predict cytomegalovirus infection status. Among the roughly 380 genotyped donors, around 81% belonged to the genetic ancestry cluster associated with self-reported Caucasian donors. A later genetic analysis took genome-wide SNP genotypes for about 65% of the 666 donors and used that subset as a discovery cohort. A separate validation cohort of approximately 120 different subjects was used in addition to the 666-subject first cohort. Class I and class II HLA loci were covered by the typing at four-digit resolution. The investigation overall reported the following: While some public TCRs were present in many individuals, most TCR sequences turned up only very rarely across donors. A later analysis found that TCR association rates varied across HLA loci, with DRB1 alleles showing the most associated TCRs and HLA-C alleles the fewest. Several of the top co-occurrence clusters appeared to be linked to parvovirus B19, influenza, CMV and Epstein-Barr virus, according to a later analysis. When HLA alleles, especially DR and DQ, strongly co-occurred, TCR associations were difficult to assign to individual alleles. A further reported finding was that TCR beta sequences accurately predicted the HLA-A and HLA-B alleles for most subjects in the first cohort. A cluster of highly shared sequence variants was judged likely to be a technical artifact of the sequencing pipeline. The authors suggested that the approach could potentially be generalized to other disease states and immunological phenotypes. Because HLA typing was missing for some donors at each locus, association tests included only the typed subset. Only TCR beta chains were sequenced in this cohort, and the absence of alpha or paired-chain data limited detectable features. An association between a missense DCLRE1C variant and V-gene and J-gene trimming of TCR beta chains was found in a later genetic analysis and replicated in an independent cohort. A later analysis found that most CMV-associated TCR beta chains appeared HLA-restricted, with HLA associations seemingly driven largely by CMV exposure. A few of the identified cytomegalovirus-associated TCR beta chains were confirmed in vitro to be specific for cytomegalovirus antigens. In both the original and validation cohorts, the classifier was reported to diagnose cytomegalovirus status with high specificity and sensitivity. A later genetic analysis reported fewer N-insertions in productive TCRs among donors in an Asian-associated ancestry cluster than the approximately 670-donor mean. The presence/absence analyses assumed that sequencing depth was roughly uniform across donors, and that assumption may not be true. Linkage disequilibrium might explain the correlated functional status among segregating V segments, but an unknown experimental factor could not be excluded. The study listed 150 to 200 TCR beta chains as associated with cytomegalovirus. Some 15 rarely observed V segments, including chromosome 9 orphons, were excluded from the earlier analysis of about 610 of the donors because counts were too low. Some IMGT-functional V segments, including TRBV6-2 and TRBV6-3, could not be told apart with the 87-base-pair reads, so those segments were excluded. A later analysis found that HLA-associated TCR beta chains were more clonally expanded and had lower generation probabilities than equally common non-associated chains. In a later analysis, 15,000 to 20,000 TCR beta sequences were associated with specific HLA alleles at a false discovery rate of 0.05. Broadly in line with IMGT annotations, most TCR beta V segments showed up in productive rearrangements about 87% or about 30% of the time in an earlier analysis of 587 of the donors. CMV serostatus was the only immune exposure information available for the cohort.

Concerning this clone itself: Its antigen remains unidentified. No base quality values were provided; no much bigger clone lies one nucleotide off.

Receptors were amplified or captured by the immunoSEQ multiplex PCR assay. For the multiplex PCR, a mixture combining 60 forward primers for TCR Vbeta segments and 13 reverse primers for TCR Jbeta segments was used. A multiplex PCR assay on genomic DNA amplified the CDR3 region of rearranged TCR beta genes. On the Illumina HiSeq System, the amplified TCR beta libraries were sequenced as 87-base-pair reads. The authors' pipeline ran thus. In a later analysis, some 80 million unique TCR beta chains were counted across the approximately 670 repertoires, and around 10 million of these chains were shared by at least two donors. Raw reads were error-corrected and collapsed into unique sequences by a nearest-neighbor algorithm in which closely related sequences were merged to remove PCR and sequencing errors. V, D and J gene segments were assigned by aligning CDR3 sequences to IMGT reference sequences. For a sequence to be retained, a match of at least six nucleotides to both a V gene segment and a J gene segment was required. Rearrangements were called productive when the CDR3 lacked stop codons and stayed in frame with V and J; all others were non-productive. Following IMGT convention, CDR3 was defined as the stretch from the second conserved V-encoded cysteine to the conserved J-encoded phenylalanine. In an earlier analysis of 500 to 650 of the donors, sequences lacking an unambiguous match to a single V gene segment were excluded. In an earlier analysis of 587 of the donors, a V segment was called functional when productive rearrangements were above 56.7%, and segregating when the standard deviation between donors exceeded 5%. A statistical classification framework was built to diagnose cytomegalovirus status from the catalog of TCR beta chain sequences. In a later analysis, TCR nucleotide sequences were compared against IMGT/GENE-DB human TR gene sequences so that V and J genes could be assigned. In a later analysis, CDR3 sequences and most-parsimonious VDJ recombination scenarios were assigned using the TCRdist pipeline. In a later analysis, each TCR beta chain was defined by its CDR3 amino acid sequence together with its V-gene family, and reads lacking a unique V-gene family were excluded. A later analysis removed 592 highly shared, low-generation-probability nucleotide sequences to deal with suspected cross-contamination and a sequencing artifact. In a later analysis, a clonal expansion index for each public chain was calculated from normalized within-repertoire ranks of inferred template counts. A later analysis computed generation probabilities with a VDJ recombination model fitted to out-of-frame rearrangements, and checked the results against IGoR. A later analysis scored TCR-TCR, TCR-HLA and TCR-CMV co-occurrence with hypergeometric tests, applying a repertoire-size bias correction to TCR pairs. In a later analysis, false discovery rates were estimated by permuting HLA or CMV assignments 20 times. In a later analysis, co-occurring TCRs were grouped with DBSCAN, and TCRdist sequence similarity was added when clustering was performed within HLA-allele-positive subsets. Co-occurrence clustering excluded repertoires with fewer than 30,000 or more than 120,000 public chains, plus five with anomalous nucleotide sharing. TCRdb took this table from immuneACCESS and kept in-frame rearrangements with V and J called. Such tables lack part of the clones; where checked against another copy, unresolved V genes explain under half of the gap, and the rest is unexplained. V and J calls and clone size are given by that table; D and trimming were obtained from the DNA. Here the sample has about 130,000 clones; approximately 80% occur a single time. The biggest ten clones account for roughly 4.2% of the sample.

CDR3 length: 13 amino acids, cysteine to phenylalanine. The DNA shown is the 39-base CDR3, in frame from base 1. CDR1 and CDR2 were assigned from the germline V gene as MNHEY and SVGAGI. The V and J ends are trimmed by 6 bases and 2 bases, leaving 10 bases between them. The cohort comprised under 700 healthy bone marrow donors. All cohort members were sampled while nominally healthy, although unrecorded immune exposures were likely present. The donor tested CMV seronegative, placing the donor among the 350 or so seronegative members of the cohort. Each donor provided a peripheral blood sample, and peripheral blood mononuclear cells were used for TCR beta sequencing. The Qiagen DNeasy Blood Extraction Kit was used to extract genomic DNA from the blood cell samples.

The sequencing input was PBMCs. The sequence was collected from a male donor in good health and CMV-seronegative. The V and J segments used are TRBV6-5 and TRBJ2-5; perhaps TRBD2 is the D gene, with 6 bases matching. Read as DNA, the sequence is TGTGCCAGCAGGGGGGGACTTCAAGAGACCCAGTACTTC. Protein translation: CASRGGLQETQYF.